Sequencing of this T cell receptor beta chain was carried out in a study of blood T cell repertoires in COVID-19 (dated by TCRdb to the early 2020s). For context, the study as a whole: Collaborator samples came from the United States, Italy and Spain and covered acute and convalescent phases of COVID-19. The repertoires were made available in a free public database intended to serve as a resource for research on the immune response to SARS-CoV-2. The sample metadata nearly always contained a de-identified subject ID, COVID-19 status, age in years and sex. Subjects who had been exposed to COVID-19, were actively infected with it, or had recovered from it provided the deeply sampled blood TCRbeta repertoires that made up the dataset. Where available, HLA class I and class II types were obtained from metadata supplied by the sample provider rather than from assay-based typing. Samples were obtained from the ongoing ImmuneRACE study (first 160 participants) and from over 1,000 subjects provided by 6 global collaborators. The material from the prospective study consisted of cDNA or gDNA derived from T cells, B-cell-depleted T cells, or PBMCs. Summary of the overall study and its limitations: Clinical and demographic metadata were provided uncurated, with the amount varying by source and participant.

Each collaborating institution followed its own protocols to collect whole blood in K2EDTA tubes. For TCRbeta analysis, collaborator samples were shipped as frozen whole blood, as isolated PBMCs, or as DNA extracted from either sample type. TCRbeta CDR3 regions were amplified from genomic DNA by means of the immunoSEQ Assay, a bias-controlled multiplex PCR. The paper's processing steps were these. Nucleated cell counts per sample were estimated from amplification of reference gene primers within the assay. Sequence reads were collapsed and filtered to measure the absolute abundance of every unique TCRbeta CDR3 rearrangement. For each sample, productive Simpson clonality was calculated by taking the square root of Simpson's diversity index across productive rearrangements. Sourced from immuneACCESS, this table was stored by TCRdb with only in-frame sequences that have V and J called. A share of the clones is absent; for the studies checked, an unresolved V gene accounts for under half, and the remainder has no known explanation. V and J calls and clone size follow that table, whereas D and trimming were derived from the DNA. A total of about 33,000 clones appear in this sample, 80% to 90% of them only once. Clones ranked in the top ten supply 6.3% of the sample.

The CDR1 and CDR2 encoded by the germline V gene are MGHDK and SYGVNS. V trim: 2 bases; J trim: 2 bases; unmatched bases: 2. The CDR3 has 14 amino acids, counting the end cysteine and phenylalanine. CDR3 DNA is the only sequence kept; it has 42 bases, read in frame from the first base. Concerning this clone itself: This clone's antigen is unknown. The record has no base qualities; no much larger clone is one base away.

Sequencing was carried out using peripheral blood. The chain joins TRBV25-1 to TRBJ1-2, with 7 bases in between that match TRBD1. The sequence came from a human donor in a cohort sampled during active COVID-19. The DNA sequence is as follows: TGTGCCAGCAGTGAAGGGACAGACAACTATGGCTACACCTTC. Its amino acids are CASSEGTDNYGYTF.